Presented here are 13 T cell receptor beta chains from one specimen sequenced in a study of blood T cell repertoires in COVID-19. The assay was immunoSEQ multiplex PCR, and TCRdb's table has in-frame clones only and misses some. The data show about 430,000 clones, approximately 91% seen once. Sequenced input: PBMCs or T cells enriched from blood (not recorded which). These receptors came from a woman aged 18-29 years who had been exposed to COVID-19.

This clone was counted only a few times. V gene TRBV7-2 combines with J gene TRBJ2-7, with D tentatively TRBD2 (5 bases). The length of the CDR3 is 13 residues. CDR1 and CDR2 (germline): SGHTA, FQGNSA. Trimming removed 3 bases at V and 2 bases at J, with 8 bases between. The CDR3 nucleotides read TGTGCCAGCAGCTTGAGCGGCGCCTACGAGCAGTACTTC. This gives the protein CASSLSGAYEQYF.

This chain's CDR3 is CATSRDRGQGIYEQYF. The CDR3 bases are TGTGCCACCAGCAGAGATCGCGGACAGGGGATCTACGAGCAGTACTTC. The chain links TRBV15 to TRBJ2-7; 9 bases align to TRBD1. V was clipped by 0 bases and J by 3 bases; unmatched bases: 6. The CDR3 is 16 amino acids. Per germline, CDR1 LNHNV and CDR2 YYDKDF (reference sequence).

The CDR3 loop is CASSLVAGEQYF. CDR3 bases: TGTGCCAGCAGCTTGGTGGCGGGCGAGCAGTACTTC. The chain is built from TRBV7-6 and TRBJ2-7, with a possible D match to TRBD2 (5 bases). The V end lost 3 bases, the J end lost 6 bases, and 9 bases lay between the germline ends. CDR1 is SGHVS and CDR2 is FNYEAQ in the germline V gene. The CDR3 loop spans 12 amino acids.

The chain joins TRBV28 to TRBJ2-5; 12 bases match TRBD2. This CDR3 region has 15 residues. Looked up from germline, CDR1 is MDHEN and CDR2 is SYDVKM. The ends lost 6 bases at V and 5 bases at J; junction bases unmatched: 7. CDR3 region: CASRTSGSPRETQYF. In DNA form, the CDR3 reads TGTGCCAGCAGGACTAGCGGGAGCCCCAGGGAGACCCAGTACTTC.

This clone was counted once. This sequence joins TRBV13 and TRBJ2-7; possibly TRBD2 for D (6 bases). V was shortened by 0 bases and J by 6 bases, with 12 bases between the two germline ends. This CDR3 comprises 14 residues. Germline values: CDR1 PRHDT, CDR2 FYEKMQ (reference sequence). CDR3 amino acids: CASSLGLGEAEQYF. CDR3 sequence (DNA): TGTGCCAGCAGCTTAGGCCTGGGGGAGGCCGAGCAGTACTTC.

This sequence joins TRBV15 and TRBJ2-1; possibly TRBD2 for D (6 bases). The CDR3 spans 17 residues. Trimming left V 0 bases short and J 1 base short, with 13 bases between. Per germline, CDR1 LNHNV and CDR2 YYDKDF (reference sequence). CDR3 in DNA: TGTGCCACCAGCAGAGATCCGGCGGGATGGTCCTACAATGAGCAGTTCTTC. This gives the protein CATSRDPAGWSYNEQFF.

This clone was counted once. The genes are TRBV12-3 or TRBV12-4 and TRBJ2-1; a weak D match, TRBD1 (6 bases). Trimming cost V 4 bases and J 8 bases, with 9 bases left between them. This CDR3 region has 12 residues. CDR3 bases: TGTGCCAGCAGTTCACAGGGCGATGAGCAGTTCTTC. It translates to CASSSQGDEQFF.

The chain carries TRBV24-1 and TRBJ2-5; D is possibly TRBD1 (5 bases). This CDR3 spans 16 amino acids. The V gene's germline CDR1 is KGHDR and CDR2 SFDVKD. V was cut by 5 bases and J by 1 base, with 16 bases left in between. The CDR3: CATSAQGPRFQETQYF. Written as DNA, the CDR3 is TGTGCCACCAGTGCGCAGGGCCCCAGATTCCAAGAGACCCAGTACTTC.

This chain uses TRBV5-6 with TRBJ2-5; possible D gene TRBD1, 5 bases. V was clipped by 2 bases and J by 6 bases, with 17 bases between them. The CDR3 is 15 residues long. Germline V gene lookup returns CDR1 SGHDT and CDR2 YYEEEE. CDR3 residues: CASSFPWQGVQTQYF. Written as DNA, the CDR3 is TGTGCCAGCAGCTTCCCCTGGCAGGGTGTCCAGACCCAGTACTTC.

This clone appeared once. The rearrangement links TRBV9 to TRBJ2-3; 11 positions agree with TRBD2. Germline-derived CDR1 and CDR2 are SGDLS and YYNGEE. V shed 4 bases, J shed 3 bases, and the junction held 16 bases outside the gene matches. The CDR3 consists of 19 residues. The CDR3 region has the DNA TGTGCCAGCAGCCCCCTGGGGGTCGGACTAGCGGGCCCAACAGATACGCAGTATTTT. The encoded protein is CASSPLGVGLAGPTDTQYF.

The chain couples TRBV4-3 to TRBJ1-3; weak D call: TRBD1 (6 bases). Germline CDR1 is LGHNA and CDR2 is YSLEER. V shed 1 base and J shed 0 bases, with 10 bases lying between them. The CDR3 sequence is 16 residues long. The CDR3 loop reads CASSQATGVSGNTIYF. The DNA for the CDR3 is TGCGCCAGCAGCCAAGCGACAGGTGTCTCTGGAAACACCATATATTTT.

The chain's CDR3 is CASSPRGQADNSPLHF. The CDR3 DNA sequence: TGTGCCAGCTCACCCAGAGGGCAGGCGGATAATTCACCCCTCCACTTT. The gene calls are TRBV18 and TRBJ1-6; D call uncertain. Germline loops: CDR1 KGHSH, CDR2 LQKENI. The CDR3 is 16 amino acids. Trimming shortened V by 3 bases and J by 5 bases, and 14 bases separated the two germline ends. The complete variable domain, with remaining parts taken from reference TRBV18 and TRBJ1-6, reads NAGVMQNPRHLVRRRGQEARLRCSPMKGHSHVYWYRQLPEEGLKFMVYLQKENIIDESGMPKERFSAEFPKEGPSILRIQQVVRGDSAAYFCASSPRGQADNSPLHFGNGTRLTVT.

The chain employs TRBV5-1 and TRBJ2-5; D may be TRBD2 (6 bases). The germline V and J ends were trimmed by 1 base and 5 bases, with 12 bases remaining between them. This CDR3 is 14 amino acids long. Germline values: CDR1 SGHRS, CDR2 YFSETQ. CDR3 amino acids: CASSLNAGPETQYF. CDR3 bases: TGCGCCAGCAGCTTGAACGCGGGACCCGAGACCCAGTACTTC. Combining the CDR3 with reference TRBV5-1 and TRBJ2-5 gives the whole variable domain KAGVTQTPRYLIKTRGQQVTLSCSPISGHRSVSWYQQTPGQGLQFLFEYFSETQRNKGNFPGRFSGRQFSNSRSEMNVSTLELGDSALYLCASSLNAGPETQYFGPGTRLLVL.